The T cell receptor beta chain described here comes from a study of blood T cells in healthy people across ages. The study's findings and limits: While age rose, TCR beta diversity per million T cells dropped in a roughly linear way. Donor CMV status, an unknown factor, possibly confounded changes in expanded clonotypes.

Caucasian, healthy and from Russia, the donors were aged between about 6 and 90. CDR1 is SGHRS and CDR2 is YFSETQ in the germline V gene. The CDR3 contains 14 residues. V lost 0 bases to trimming and J lost 5 bases, with 11 bases between them. Alongside a J-beta primer mix, a sample-barcoded 5' primer served in a second PCR lasting roughly 6 to 11 cycles. With 12 random nucleotides, a template-switch adaptor tagged each individual cDNA molecule. From the 5' RACE reads, TCRdb called clonotypes with MiXCR, one entry per CDR3 protein. Here the sample spans some 1.6 million distinct CDR3 sequences, about 35% being singletons. A remark on this clonotype: Its specificity is unknown.

Sample: blood. The sequence was obtained from a woman in her 30s in good health. V is TRBV5-1 and J is TRBJ1-2; TRBD1 is a possible D gene (6 bases). Written as DNA, the CDR3 is TGCGCCAGCAGCTTGGAACAGGGAGGGTATGGCTACACCTTC. It is translated as CASSLEQGGYGYTF.